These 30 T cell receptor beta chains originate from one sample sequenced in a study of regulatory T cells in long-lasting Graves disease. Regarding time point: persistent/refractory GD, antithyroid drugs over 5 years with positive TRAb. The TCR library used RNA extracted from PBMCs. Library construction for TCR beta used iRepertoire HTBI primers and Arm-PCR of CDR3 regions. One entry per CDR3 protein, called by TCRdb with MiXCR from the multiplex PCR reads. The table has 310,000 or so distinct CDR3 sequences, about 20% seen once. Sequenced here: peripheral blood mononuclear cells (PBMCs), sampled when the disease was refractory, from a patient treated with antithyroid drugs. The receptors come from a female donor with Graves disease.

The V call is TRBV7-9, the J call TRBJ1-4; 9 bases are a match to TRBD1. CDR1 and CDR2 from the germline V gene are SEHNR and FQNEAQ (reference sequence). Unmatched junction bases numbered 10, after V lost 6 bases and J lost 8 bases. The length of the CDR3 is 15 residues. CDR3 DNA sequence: TGTGCCAGCAGTTTTAAACAGGGGGCGGGGGAAAAACTGTTTTTT. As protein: CASSFKQGAGEKLFF. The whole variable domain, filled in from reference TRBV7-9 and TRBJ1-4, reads DTGVSQNPRHKITKRGQNVTFRCDPISEHNRLYWYRQTLGQGPEFLTYFQNEAQLEKSRLLSDRFSAERPKGSFSTLEIQRTEQGDSAMYLCASSFKQGAGEKLFFGSGTQLSVL.

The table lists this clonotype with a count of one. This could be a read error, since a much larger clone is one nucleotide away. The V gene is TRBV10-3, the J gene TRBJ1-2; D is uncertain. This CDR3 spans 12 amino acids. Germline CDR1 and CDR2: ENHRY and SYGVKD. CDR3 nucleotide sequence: TGTGCCATCAGTGAAACAGTCTATGGCCACACCTTC. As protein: CAISETVYGHTF.

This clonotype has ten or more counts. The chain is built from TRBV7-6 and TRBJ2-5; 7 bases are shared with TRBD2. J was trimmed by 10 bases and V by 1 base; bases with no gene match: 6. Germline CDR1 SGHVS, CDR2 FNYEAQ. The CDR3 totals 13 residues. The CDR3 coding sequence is TGTGCCAGCAGCTTAGGAGAACGCGGGAGCCAGTACTTC. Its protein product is CASSLGERGSQYF. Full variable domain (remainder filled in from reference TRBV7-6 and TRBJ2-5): GAGVSQSPRYKVTKRGQDVALRCDPISGHVSLYWYRQALGQGPEFLTYFNYEAQQDKSGLPNDRFSAERPEGSISTLTIQRTEQRDSAMYRCASSLGERGSQYFGPGTRLLVL.

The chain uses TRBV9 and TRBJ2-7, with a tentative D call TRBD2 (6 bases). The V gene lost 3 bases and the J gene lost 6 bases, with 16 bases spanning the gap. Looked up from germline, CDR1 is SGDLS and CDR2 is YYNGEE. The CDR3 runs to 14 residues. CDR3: CASSGGTAFVEQYF. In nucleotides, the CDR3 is TGTGCCAGCAGCGGGGGGACTGCCTTCGTCGAGCAGTACTTC. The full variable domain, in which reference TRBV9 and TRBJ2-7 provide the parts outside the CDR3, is DSGVTQTPKHLITATGQRVTLRCSPRSGDLSVYWYQQSLDQGLQFLIQYYNGEERAKGNILERFSAQQFPDLHSELNLSSLELGDSALYFCASSGGTAFVEQYFGPGTRLTVT.

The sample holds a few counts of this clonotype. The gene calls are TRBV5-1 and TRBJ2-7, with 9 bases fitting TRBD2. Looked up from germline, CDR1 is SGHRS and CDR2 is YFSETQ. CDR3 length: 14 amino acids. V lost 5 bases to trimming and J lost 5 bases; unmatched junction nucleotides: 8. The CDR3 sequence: CASRDSGSYNEQYF. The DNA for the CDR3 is TGCGCCAGCAGAGATAGCGGGAGCTATAACGAGCAGTACTTC.

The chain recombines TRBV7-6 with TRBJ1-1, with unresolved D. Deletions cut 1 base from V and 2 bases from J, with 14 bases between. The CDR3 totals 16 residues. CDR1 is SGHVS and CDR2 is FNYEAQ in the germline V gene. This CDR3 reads CASSLEGPPDNTEAFF. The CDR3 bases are TGTGCCAGCAGCTTAGAAGGGCCTCCCGACAACACTGAAGCTTTCTTT.

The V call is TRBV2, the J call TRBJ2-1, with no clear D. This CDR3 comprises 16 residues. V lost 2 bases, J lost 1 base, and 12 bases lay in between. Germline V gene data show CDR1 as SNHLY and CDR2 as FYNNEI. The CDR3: CASSEWGFGSYNEQFF. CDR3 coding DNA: TGTGCCAGCAGTGAATGGGGATTTGGGTCCTACAATGAGCAGTTCTTC.

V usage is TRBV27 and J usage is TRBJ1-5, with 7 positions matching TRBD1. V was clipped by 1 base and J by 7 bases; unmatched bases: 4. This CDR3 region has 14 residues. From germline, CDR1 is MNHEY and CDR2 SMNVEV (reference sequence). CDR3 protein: CASSLYQGDQPQHF. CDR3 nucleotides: TGTGCCAGCAGTTTATACCAGGGGGACCAGCCCCAGCATTTT.

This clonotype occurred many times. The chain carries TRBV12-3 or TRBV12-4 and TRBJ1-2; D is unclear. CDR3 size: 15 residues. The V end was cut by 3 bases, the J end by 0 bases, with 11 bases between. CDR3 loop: CASSFRRLTNYGYTF. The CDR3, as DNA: TGTGCCAGCAGTTTCCGTAGACTGACTAACTATGGCTACACCTTC.

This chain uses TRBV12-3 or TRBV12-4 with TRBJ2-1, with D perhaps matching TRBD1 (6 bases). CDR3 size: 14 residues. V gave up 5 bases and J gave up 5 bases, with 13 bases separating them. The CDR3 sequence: CASSPLGHDNEQFF. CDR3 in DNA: TGTGCCAGCAGTCCACTGGGACACGACAATGAGCAGTTCTTC.

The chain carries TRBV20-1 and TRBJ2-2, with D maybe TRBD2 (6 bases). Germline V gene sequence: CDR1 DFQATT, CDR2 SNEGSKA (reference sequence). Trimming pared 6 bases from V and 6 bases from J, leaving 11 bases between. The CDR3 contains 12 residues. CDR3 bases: TGCAGTGCGTCTAGCGAGGCCGGGGAGCTGTTTTTT. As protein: CSASSEAGELFF.

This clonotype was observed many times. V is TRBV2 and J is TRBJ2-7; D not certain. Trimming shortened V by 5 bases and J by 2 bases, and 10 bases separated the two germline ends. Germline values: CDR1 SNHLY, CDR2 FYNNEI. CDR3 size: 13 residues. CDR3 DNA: TGTGCCAGCAGTCTAGACGGTGCCTACGAGCAGTACTTC. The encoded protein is CASSLDGAYEQYF.

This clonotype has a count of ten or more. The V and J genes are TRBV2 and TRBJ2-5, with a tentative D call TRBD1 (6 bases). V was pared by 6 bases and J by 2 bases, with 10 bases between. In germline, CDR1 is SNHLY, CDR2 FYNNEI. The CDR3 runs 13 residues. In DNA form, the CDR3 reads TGTGCCAGCAGCTCGGACAGTCAAGAGACCCAGTACTTC. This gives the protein CASSSDSQETQYF.

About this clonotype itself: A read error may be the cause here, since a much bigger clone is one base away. In DNA form, the CDR3 reads TGTGCCGGCAGTTTCGGACAGGGCGACAATCAGCCCCAGCATTTT. Protein product: CAGSFGQGDNQPQHF. The rearrangement joins TRBV6-9 to TRBJ1-5; TRBD1 matches 8 bases. Germline CDR1 is MNHGY and CDR2 is SVAAGI. This CDR3 spans 15 amino acids.

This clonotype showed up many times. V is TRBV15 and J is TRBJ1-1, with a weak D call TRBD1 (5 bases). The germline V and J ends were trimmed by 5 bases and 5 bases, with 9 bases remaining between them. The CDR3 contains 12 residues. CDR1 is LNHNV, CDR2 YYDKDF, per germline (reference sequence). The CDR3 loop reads CATSRGGTEAFF. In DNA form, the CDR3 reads TGTGCCACCAGCCGGGGGGGAACTGAAGCTTTCTTT.

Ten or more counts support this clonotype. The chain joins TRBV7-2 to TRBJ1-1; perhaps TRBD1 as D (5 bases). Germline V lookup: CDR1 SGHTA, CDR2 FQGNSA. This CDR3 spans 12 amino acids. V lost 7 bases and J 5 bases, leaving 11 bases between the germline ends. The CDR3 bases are TGTGCCAGCAACGGGGGATGGACTGAAGCTTTCTTT. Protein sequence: CASNGGWTEAFF.

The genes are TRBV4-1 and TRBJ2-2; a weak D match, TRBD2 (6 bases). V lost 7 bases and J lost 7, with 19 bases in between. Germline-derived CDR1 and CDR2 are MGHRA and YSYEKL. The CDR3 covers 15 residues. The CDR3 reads CASTFGGARDGELFF. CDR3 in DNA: TGCGCCAGCACCTTCGGAGGGGCGCGGGACGGGGAGCTGTTTTTT.

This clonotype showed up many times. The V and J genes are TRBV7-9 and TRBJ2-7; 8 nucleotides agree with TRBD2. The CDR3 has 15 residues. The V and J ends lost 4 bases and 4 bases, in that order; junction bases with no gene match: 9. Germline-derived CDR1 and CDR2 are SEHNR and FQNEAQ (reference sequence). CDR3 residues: CASSSGLEFSYEQYF. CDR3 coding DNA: TGTGCCAGCAGCTCGGGACTAGAATTTTCTTACGAGCAGTACTTC.

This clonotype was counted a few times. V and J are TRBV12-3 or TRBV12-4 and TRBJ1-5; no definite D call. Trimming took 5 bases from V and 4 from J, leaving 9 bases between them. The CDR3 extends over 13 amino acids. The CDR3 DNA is TGTGCCAGCAGTGCAGTCGATAATCAGCCCCAGCATTTT. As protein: CASSAVDNQPQHF.

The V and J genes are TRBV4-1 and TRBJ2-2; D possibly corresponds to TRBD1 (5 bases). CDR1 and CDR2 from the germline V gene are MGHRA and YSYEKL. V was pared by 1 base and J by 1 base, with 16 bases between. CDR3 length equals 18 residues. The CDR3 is CASSQVPLLRGNTGELFF. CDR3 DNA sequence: TGCGCCAGCAGCCAAGTTCCCCTCCTAAGGGGGAACACCGGGGAGCTGTTTTTT.

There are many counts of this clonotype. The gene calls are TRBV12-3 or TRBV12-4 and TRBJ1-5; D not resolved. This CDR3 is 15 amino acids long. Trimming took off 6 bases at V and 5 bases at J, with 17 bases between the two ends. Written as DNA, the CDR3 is TGTGCCAGCAGCCGCGGCCCCTGGGAGGATCAGCCCCAGCATTTT. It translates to CASSRGPWEDQPQHF.

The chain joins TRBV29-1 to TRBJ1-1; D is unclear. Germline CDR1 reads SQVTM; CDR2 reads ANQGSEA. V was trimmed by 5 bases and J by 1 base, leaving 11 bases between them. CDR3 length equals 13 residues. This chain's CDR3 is CSVLDGANTEAFF. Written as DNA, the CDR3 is TGCAGCGTTTTGGACGGCGCGAACACTGAAGCTTTCTTT.

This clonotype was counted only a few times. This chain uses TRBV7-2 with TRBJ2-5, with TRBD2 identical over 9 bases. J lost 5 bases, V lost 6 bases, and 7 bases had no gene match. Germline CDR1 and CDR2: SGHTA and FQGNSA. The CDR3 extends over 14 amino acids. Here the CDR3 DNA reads TGTGCCAGCAGTTACAGCGGGGGGCTTGAGACCCAGTACTTC. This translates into CASSYSGGLETQYF. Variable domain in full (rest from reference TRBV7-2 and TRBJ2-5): GAGVSQSPSNKVTEKGKDVELRCDPISGHTALYWYRQSLGQGLEFLIYFQGNSAPDKSGLPSDRFSAERTGGSVSTLTIQRTQQEDSAVYLCASSYSGGLETQYFGPGTRLLVL.

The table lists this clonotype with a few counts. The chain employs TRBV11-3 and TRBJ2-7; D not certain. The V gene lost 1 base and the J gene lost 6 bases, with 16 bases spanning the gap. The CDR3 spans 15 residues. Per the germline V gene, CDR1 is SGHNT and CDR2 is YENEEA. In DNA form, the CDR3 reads TGTGCCAGCAGCTTAGGAAGGGCCCCAAGGCGCGAGCAGTACTTC. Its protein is CASSLGRAPRREQYF. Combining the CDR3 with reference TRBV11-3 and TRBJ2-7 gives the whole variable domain EAGVVQSPRYKIIEKKQPVAFWCNPISGHNTLYWYLQNLGQGPELLIRYENEEAVDDSQLPKDRFSAERLKGVDSTLKIQPAELGDSAVYLCASSLGRAPRREQYFGPGTRLTVT.

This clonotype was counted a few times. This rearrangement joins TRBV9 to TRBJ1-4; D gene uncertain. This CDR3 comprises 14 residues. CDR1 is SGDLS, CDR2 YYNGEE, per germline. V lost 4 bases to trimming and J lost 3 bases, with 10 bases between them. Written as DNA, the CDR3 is TGTGCCAGCAGCCTCGAGGGTTCTAATGAAAAACTGTTTTTT. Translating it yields CASSLEGSNEKLFF.

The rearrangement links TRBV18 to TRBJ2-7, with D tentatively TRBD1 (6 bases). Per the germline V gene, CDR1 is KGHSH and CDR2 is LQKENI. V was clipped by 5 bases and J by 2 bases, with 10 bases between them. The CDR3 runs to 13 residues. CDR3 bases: TGTGCCAGCTCAAAAACAGGGACCTACGAGCAGTACTTC. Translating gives CASSKTGTYEQYF.

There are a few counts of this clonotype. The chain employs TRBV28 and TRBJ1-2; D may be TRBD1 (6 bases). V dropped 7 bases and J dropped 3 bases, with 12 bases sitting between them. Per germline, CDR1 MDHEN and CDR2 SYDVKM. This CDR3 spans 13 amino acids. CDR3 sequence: CASTGGWDYGYTF. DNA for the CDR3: TGTGCCAGCACGGGGGGCTGGGACTATGGCTACACCTTC.

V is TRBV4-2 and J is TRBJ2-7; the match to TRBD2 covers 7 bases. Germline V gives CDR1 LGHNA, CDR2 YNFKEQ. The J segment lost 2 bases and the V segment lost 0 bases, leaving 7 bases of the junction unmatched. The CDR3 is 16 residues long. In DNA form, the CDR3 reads TGTGCCAGCAGCCAAGATCCAGGACGGGGGGCCTACGAGCAGTACTTC. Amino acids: CASSQDPGRGAYEQYF.

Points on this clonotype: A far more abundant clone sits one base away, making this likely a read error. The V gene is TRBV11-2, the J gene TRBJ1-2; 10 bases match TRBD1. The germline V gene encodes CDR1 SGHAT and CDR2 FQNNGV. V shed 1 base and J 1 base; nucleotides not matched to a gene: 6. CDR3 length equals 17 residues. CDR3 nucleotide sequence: TGTGCCAGCAGCTTAGGAGGGACAGGGGCTTTTAACTATGGCTACACCTTC. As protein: CASSLGGTGAFNYGYTF.

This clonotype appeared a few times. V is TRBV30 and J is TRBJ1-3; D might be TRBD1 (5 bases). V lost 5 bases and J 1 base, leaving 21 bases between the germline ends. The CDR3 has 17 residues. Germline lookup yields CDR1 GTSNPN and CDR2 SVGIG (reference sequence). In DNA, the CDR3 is TGTGCCTGGCACTCTGGACGGGTCAGGGTGTCTGGAAACACCATATATTTT. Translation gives CAWHSGRVRVSGNTIYF. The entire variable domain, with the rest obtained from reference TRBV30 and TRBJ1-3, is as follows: SQTIHQWPATLVQPVGSPLSLECTVEGTSNPNLYWYRQAAGRGLQLLFYSVGIGQISSEVPQNLSASRPQDRQFILSSKKLLLSDSGFYLCAWHSGRVRVSGNTIYFGEGSWLTVV.